This T cell receptor (beta chain) came from a study of low-dose radiotherapy and immunotherapy resistance in tumors. Study in general: For Cohort 1, fractions of 0.5 Gy were given every 2 weeks, reaching 6.5 Gy overall. Ipilimumab 1 mg/kg every six weeks, together with nivolumab 240 mg every two weeks, was given intravenously to patients. Aspirin was administered orally at 300 mg daily for four cycles, commencing on cycle 1 day 1.

Primers used for first-strand cDNA, a TRAV- and TRBV-specific set, covered both alpha and beta chains. The TCRs were subjected to amplification over around 19 PCR cycles employing a constant-region primer in conjunction with a V-primer adapter. TCRdb reanalysed the reads using MiXCR and keeps one entry per CDR3 protein. Here the sample spans 13,000 to 15,000 distinct CDR3 sequences, around 75% being singletons. Germline CDR1 reads SGHRS; CDR2 reads YFSETQ. Trimming stripped 1 base from V and 3 bases from J, with 13 bases between. The CDR3 loop spans 15 amino acids. Only a few counts were recorded for this clonotype.

The receptor was derived from a human donor with advanced metastatic prostate, ovarian, gallbladder or colorectal cancer (not recorded which). This table probably holds off-target reads from a library built for another chain. V and J are TRBV5-1 and TRBJ1-1; D is ambiguous. CDR3 protein: CASSLLSQSHTEAFF. CDR3 DNA: TGCGCCAGCAGCTTGTTGAGTCAGTCCCACACTGAAGCTTTCTTT.